Below are 23 T cell receptor beta chains sequenced from a single sample in a study of T-cell reconstitution after alpha-beta-depleted transplantation in children. Preparing the TCRbeta library involved the use of unique molecular identifiers. TCRdb processed the PCR reads anew with MiXCR; each CDR3 protein has one entry. The sample records hundreds of thousands of distinct CDR3 sequences, approximately 15% being singletons. The sequencing used PBMCs from the stem cell graft donor, collected from the stem cell graft. The receptors derive from a human donor who donated a stem cell graft to a child with acute myeloid leukemia.

The chain carries TRBV4-2 and TRBJ2-5; 7 bases match TRBD1. This CDR3 is built from 14 residues. With 2 bases clipped from V and 3 bases from J, the junction kept 3 bases outside the gene matches. Germline-derived CDR1 and CDR2 are LGHNA and YNFKEQ. DNA of the CDR3: TGTGCCAGCAGCCAACAGGGGGACAAAGAGACCCAGTACTTC. It encodes CASSQQGDKETQYF.

V is TRBV7-6 and J is TRBJ1-1; D is uncertain. The CDR3 is made up of 16 amino acids. Deletions cut 1 base from V and 6 bases from J, with 18 bases between. The germline V gene has CDR1 SGHVS and CDR2 FNYEAQ. The CDR3 loop is CASSLVWPPVGAEAFF. In DNA form, the CDR3 reads TGTGCCAGCAGCTTAGTATGGCCCCCTGTAGGCGCTGAAGCTTTCTTT.

There are many counts of this clonotype. The gene calls are TRBV5-5 and TRBJ1-1; a possible D gene is TRBD1 (5 bases). There are 14 residues in the CDR3. The ends were cut back, 4 bases at V and 1 base at J, with 11 bases in the middle. Germline CDR1 reads SGHKS; CDR2 reads YYEKEE (reference sequence). This CDR3 reads CASSGAGGNTEAFF. Written as DNA, the CDR3 is TGTGCCAGCAGCGGAGCCGGGGGGAACACTGAAGCTTTCTTT.

In this sample, this clonotype turned up many times. The chain has TRBV6-4 and TRBJ2-2; the D gene is possibly TRBD2 (6 bases). The CDR3 contains 16 residues. Germline V gene data show CDR1 as MRHNA and CDR2 as SNTAGT. V was cut by 6 bases and J by 0 bases, with 14 bases left in between. The CDR3: CASSRELATNTGELFF. The CDR3 nucleotides read TGTGCCAGCAGCCGTGAACTAGCCACGAACACCGGGGAGCTGTTTTTT.

This clonotype has ten or more counts. V gene TRBV9 combines with J gene TRBJ1-1; D ambiguous. Germline V gives CDR1 SGDLS, CDR2 YYNGEE. Between the trimmed V and J ends, which lost 2 bases and 1 base, there was a span of 6 bases. The CDR3 covers 13 residues. The CDR3 here is CASSVGENTEAFF. DNA of the CDR3: TGTGCCAGCAGCGTTGGAGAGAACACTGAAGCTTTCTTT. Combining the CDR3 with reference TRBV9 and TRBJ1-1 gives the whole variable domain DSGVTQTPKHLITATGQRVTLRCSPRSGDLSVYWYQQSLDQGLQFLIQYYNGEERAKGNILERFSAQQFPDLHSELNLSSLELGDSALYFCASSVGENTEAFFGQGTRLTVV.

In this sample, this clonotype turned up many times. The chain is built from TRBV20-1 and TRBJ2-5, with 10 bases aligning to TRBD1. This CDR3 contains 14 residues. Trimming removed 4 bases from V and 4 bases from J; junction bases left unmatched: 6. Germline V gene sequence: CDR1 DFQATT, CDR2 SNEGSKA (reference sequence). In DNA form, the CDR3 reads TGCAGTGCTACCCTGACAGGGGGCAGAGAGACCCAGTACTTC. Its protein product is CSATLTGGRETQYF.

V and J are TRBV6-2 or TRBV6-3 and TRBJ1-2; possibly TRBD1 for D (6 bases). This CDR3 contains 16 residues. Between the trimmed V and J ends, which lost 5 bases and 0 bases, there was a span of 16 bases. Germline-derived CDR1 and CDR2 are MNHEY and SVGEGT. The CDR3: CASSLGQSFTNYGYTF. The CDR3 region has the DNA TGTGCCAGCAGTCTCGGACAGAGCTTTACTAACTATGGCTACACCTTC.

This clonotype occurred many times. This rearrangement joins TRBV12-3 or TRBV12-4 to TRBJ2-4, with D possibly matching TRBD2 (5 bases). V gave up 3 bases and J gave up 1 base, with 7 bases separating them. This CDR3 is 14 amino acids long. DNA for the CDR3: TGTGCCAGCAGTTTTGAGGGTGCCAAAAACATTCAGTACTTC. The encoded protein is CASSFEGAKNIQYF.

V is TRBV20-1 and J is TRBJ2-4; perhaps TRBD1 as D (6 bases). Germline V lookup: CDR1 DFQATT, CDR2 SNEGSKA (reference sequence). V lost 5 bases to trimming and J lost 1 base, with 12 bases between them. The CDR3 totals 14 residues. CDR3 DNA sequence: TGCAGTGCTTACAGGGTCCGGGCCAAAAACATTCAGTACTTC. This encodes CSAYRVRAKNIQYF.

The sample holds many counts of this clonotype. The chain joins TRBV29-1 to TRBJ1-2, with TRBD1 as a possible D gene (6 bases). Per germline, CDR1 SQVTM and CDR2 ANQGSEA. Trimming took off 5 bases at V and 5 bases at J, with 12 bases between the two ends. The CDR3 loop spans 12 amino acids. CDR3 protein: CSVNREMYGYTF. DNA of the CDR3: TGCAGCGTTAACAGGGAAATGTATGGCTACACCTTC.

The chain joins TRBV4-2 to TRBJ1-1, with a tentative D call TRBD1 (6 bases). V lost 6 bases and J 2 bases, leaving 22 bases between the germline ends. CDR1 LGHNA and CDR2 YNFKEQ come from the germline V gene. There are 17 residues in the CDR3. In nucleotides, the CDR3 is TGTGCCAGCAGTCGGGCCGGGGGAGAACAGGGAAACACTGAAGCTTTCTTT. This sequence encodes CASSRAGGEQGNTEAFF.

J is TRBJ1-3 and V is TRBV28; D is unclear. The CDR3 covers 15 residues. Trimming stripped 1 base from V and 4 bases from J, with 11 bases between. Germline lookup yields CDR1 MDHEN and CDR2 SYDVKM. The CDR3 DNA reads as TGTGCCAGCAGTTTATTTAGTTCGTCGGGAAACACCATATATTTT. This translates into CASSLFSSSGNTIYF.

This clonotype was seen only a few times. J is TRBJ1-4 and V is TRBV12-3 or TRBV12-4; D remains unclear. V was pared by 5 bases and J by 5 bases, with 6 bases between. The length of the CDR3 is 12 residues. The CDR3: CASSRINEKLFF. The CDR3 DNA is TGTGCCAGCAGTCGGATAAATGAAAAACTGTTTTTT.

This clonotype was seen a handful of times. This sequence joins TRBV24-1 and TRBJ1-5; possible D gene TRBD1, 5 bases. The CDR3 covers 15 residues. Looked up from germline, CDR1 is KGHDR and CDR2 is SFDVKD. Trimming took off 3 bases at V and 4 bases at J, with 12 bases between the two ends. CDR3 sequence reads: CATSDTGKRNQPQHF. The CDR3 DNA reads TGTGCCACCAGTGATACAGGAAAACGGAATCAGCCCCAGCATTTT.

This chain joins TRBV5-6 and TRBJ2-5, with D perhaps TRBD1 or TRBD2 (6 bases each). Germline-derived CDR1 and CDR2 are SGHDT and YYEEEE. This CDR3 region has 15 residues. Trimming removed 0 bases at V and 5 bases at J, with 14 bases between. The CDR3 region is CASSLVTGARETQYF. For the CDR3, the DNA is TGTGCCAGCAGCTTGGTCACGGGGGCGAGGGAGACCCAGTACTTC.

This clonotype has ten or more counts. The chain recombines TRBV12-3 or TRBV12-4 with TRBJ2-7; D is perhaps TRBD1 or TRBD2 (5 bases each). V lost 6 bases and J 6 bases, leaving 12 bases between the germline ends. CDR3 length equals 12 residues. CDR3 sequence: CASSQSGREQYF. The CDR3 DNA sequence: TGTGCCAGCAGCCAGTCGGGGCGCGAGCAGTACTTC.

There are many counts of this clonotype. V usage is TRBV24-1 and J usage is TRBJ2-5; 9 bases are a match to TRBD2. J was trimmed by 0 bases and V by 5 bases; bases with no gene match: 6. Germline V gives CDR1 KGHDR, CDR2 SFDVKD. The CDR3 consists of 16 residues. CDR3 DNA sequence: TGTGCCACCAGTGGGGTAGCGGGGGACTACCAAGAGACCCAGTACTTC. It yields the protein CATSGVAGDYQETQYF.

This clonotype showed up just a few times. V is TRBV12-3 or TRBV12-4 and J is TRBJ2-4, with D tentatively TRBD1 (5 bases). Trimming pared 1 base from V and 3 bases from J, leaving 13 bases between. The CDR3 spans 16 residues. The CDR3 reads CASSLGQGQLKNIQYF. Here the CDR3 DNA reads TGTGCCAGCAGTTTAGGTCAGGGCCAACTCAAAAACATTCAGTACTTC.

This clonotype showed up just a few times. The chain employs TRBV30 and TRBJ1-1, with D perhaps TRBD1 (6 bases). The CDR3 runs 13 residues. Trimming pared 2 bases from V and 6 bases from J, leaving 13 bases between. Germline V gene sequence: CDR1 GTSNPN, CDR2 SVGIG (reference sequence). The CDR3 DNA reads TGTGCCTGGAGTTCGCGGGGACACGCTGAAGCTTTCTTT. Translating it yields CAWSSRGHAEAFF.

About this clonotype: Since a much larger clone is just one base distant, this may be a read error. This chain connects TRBV20-1 to TRBJ1-1; D gene unclear. The CDR3 totals 12 residues. Germline-derived CDR1 and CDR2 are DFQATT and SNEGSKA (reference sequence). CDR3 protein: CSASIMNTEAYF. The CDR3 region has the DNA TGCAGTGCTAGTATCATGAACACTGAAGCTTACTTT.

This clonotype was seen a few times. The chain combines TRBV7-2 with TRBJ2-4, with a tentative D call TRBD1 (6 bases). Trimming took off 4 bases at V and 2 bases at J, with 12 bases between the two ends. Germline loops: CDR1 SGHTA, CDR2 FQGNSA. The CDR3 length is 15 residues. CDR3 in DNA: TGTGCCAGCAGCTCTATATGGGGGCCCAAAAACATTCAGTACTTC. It yields the protein CASSSIWGPKNIQYF.

This clonotype came up many times. The J gene is TRBJ2-1, the V gene TRBV24-1, with D perhaps matching TRBD1 (6 bases). Germline CDR1 and CDR2: KGHDR and SFDVKD. Between the trimmed V and J ends, which lost 3 bases and 1 base, there was a span of 9 bases. The CDR3 is made up of 15 amino acids. In DNA, the CDR3 is TGTGCCACCAGTGATGACGGACAGTCCTACAATGAGCAGTTCTTC. As protein: CATSDDGQSYNEQFF.

CDR3 DNA sequence: TGCGCCAGCAGCCACTCGGCCTTCGGGAAGCCCCAGCATTTT. Translated: CASSHSAFGKPQHF. The chain links TRBV4-3 to TRBJ1-5, with no clear D. The V gene's germline CDR1 is LGHNA and CDR2 YSLEER. This CDR3 has 14 amino acids. V lost 3 bases, J lost 8 bases, and 14 bases lay in between.